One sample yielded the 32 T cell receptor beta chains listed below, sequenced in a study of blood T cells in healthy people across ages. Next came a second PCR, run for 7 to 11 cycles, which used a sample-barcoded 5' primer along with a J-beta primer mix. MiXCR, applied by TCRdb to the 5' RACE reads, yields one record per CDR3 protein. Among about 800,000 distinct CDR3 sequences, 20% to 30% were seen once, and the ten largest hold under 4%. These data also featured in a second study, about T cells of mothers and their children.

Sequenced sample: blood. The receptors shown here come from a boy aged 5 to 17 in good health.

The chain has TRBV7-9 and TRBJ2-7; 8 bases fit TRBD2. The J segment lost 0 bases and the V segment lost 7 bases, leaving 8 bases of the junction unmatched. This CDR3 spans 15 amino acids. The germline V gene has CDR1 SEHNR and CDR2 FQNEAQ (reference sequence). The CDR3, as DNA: TGTGCCAGCAACCCACCCGGGACTAGCTCCTACGAGCAGTACTTC. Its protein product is CASNPPGTSSYEQYF.

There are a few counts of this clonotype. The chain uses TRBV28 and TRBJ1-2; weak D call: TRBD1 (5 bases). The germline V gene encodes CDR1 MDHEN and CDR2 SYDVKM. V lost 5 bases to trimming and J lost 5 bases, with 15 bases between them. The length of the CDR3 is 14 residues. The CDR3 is CASSRRDERYGYTF. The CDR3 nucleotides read TGTGCCAGCAGTCGCCGGGACGAAAGATATGGCTACACCTTC.

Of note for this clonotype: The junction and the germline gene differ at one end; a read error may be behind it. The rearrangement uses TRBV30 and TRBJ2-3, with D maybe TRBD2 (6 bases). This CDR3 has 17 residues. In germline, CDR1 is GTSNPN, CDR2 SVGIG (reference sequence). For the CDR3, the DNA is TGTGCCTGGAGTGTGACCTCAGGGACTGTAAGCACAGATACGCAATATTTT. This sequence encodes CAWSVTSGTVSTDTQYF.

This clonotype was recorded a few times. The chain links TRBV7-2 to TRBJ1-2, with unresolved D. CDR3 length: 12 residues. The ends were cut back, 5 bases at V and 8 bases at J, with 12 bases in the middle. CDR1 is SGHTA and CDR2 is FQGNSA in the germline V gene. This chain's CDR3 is CASSPLYKGYTF. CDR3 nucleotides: TGTGCCAGCAGCCCCCTCTACAAGGGCTACACCTTC.

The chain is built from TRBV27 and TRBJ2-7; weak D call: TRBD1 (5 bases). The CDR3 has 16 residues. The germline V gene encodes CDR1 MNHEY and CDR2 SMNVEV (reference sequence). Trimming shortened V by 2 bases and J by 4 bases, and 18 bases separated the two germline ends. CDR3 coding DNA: TGTGCCAGCAGTTTAGGGGCGTCCCCCCCACAGTACGAGCAGTACTTC. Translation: CASSLGASPPQYEQYF.

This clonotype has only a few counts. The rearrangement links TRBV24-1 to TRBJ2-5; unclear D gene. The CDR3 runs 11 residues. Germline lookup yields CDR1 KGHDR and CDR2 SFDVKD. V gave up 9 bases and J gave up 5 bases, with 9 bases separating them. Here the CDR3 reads CATGSGETQYF. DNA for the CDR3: TGTGCCACCGGGTCAGGTGAGACCCAGTACTTC.

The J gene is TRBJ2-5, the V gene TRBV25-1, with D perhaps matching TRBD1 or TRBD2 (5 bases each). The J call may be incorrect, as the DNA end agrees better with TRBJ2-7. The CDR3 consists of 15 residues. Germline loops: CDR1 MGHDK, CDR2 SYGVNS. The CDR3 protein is CASSDAIGRAGEQYF. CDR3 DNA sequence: TGTGCCAGCAGTGACGCCATCGGCAGGGCGGGCGAGCAGTACTTC.

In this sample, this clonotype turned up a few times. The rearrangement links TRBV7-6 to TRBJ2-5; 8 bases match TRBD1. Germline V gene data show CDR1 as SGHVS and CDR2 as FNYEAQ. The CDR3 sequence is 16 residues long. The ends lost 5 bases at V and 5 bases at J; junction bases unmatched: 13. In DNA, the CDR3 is TGTGCCAGCAGCCGTCATGGGACAGGTGAACAGGAGACCCAGTACTTC. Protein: CASSRHGTGEQETQYF.

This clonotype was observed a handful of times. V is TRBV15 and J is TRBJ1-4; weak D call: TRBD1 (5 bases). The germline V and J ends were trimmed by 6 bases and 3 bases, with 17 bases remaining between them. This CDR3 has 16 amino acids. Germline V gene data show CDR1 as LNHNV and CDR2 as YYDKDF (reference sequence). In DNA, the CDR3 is TGTGCCACCAGAGCACAGTCGGGGCCGCCTAATGAAAAACTGTTTTTT. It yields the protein CATRAQSGPPNEKLFF.

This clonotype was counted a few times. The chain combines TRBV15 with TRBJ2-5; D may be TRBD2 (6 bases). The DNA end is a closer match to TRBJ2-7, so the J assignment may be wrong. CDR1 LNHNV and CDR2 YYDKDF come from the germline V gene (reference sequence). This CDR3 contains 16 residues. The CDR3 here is CATSGDWGEVIYEQYF. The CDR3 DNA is TGTGCCACCAGCGGGGATTGGGGGGAGGTTATCTACGAGCAGTACTTC.

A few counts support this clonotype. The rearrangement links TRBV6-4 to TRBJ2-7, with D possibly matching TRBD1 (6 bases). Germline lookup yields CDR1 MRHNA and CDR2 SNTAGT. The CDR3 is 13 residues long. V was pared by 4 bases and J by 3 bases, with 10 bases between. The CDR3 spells CASSGSDSYEQYF. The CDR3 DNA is TGTGCCAGCAGTGGGTCGGACAGCTACGAGCAGTACTTC.

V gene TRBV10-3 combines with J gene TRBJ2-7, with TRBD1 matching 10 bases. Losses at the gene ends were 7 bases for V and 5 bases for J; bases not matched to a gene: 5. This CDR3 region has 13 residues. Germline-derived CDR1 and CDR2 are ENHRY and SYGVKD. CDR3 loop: CAITDRGRNEQYF. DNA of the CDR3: TGTGCCATCACTGACAGGGGGCGGAACGAGCAGTACTTC.

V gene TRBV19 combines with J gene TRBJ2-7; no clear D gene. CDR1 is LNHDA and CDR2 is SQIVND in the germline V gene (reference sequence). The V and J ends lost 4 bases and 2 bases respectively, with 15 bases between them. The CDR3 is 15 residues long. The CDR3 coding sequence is TGTGCCAGTAGTAGCAACCGGGTTCCTCCCTACGAGCAGTACTTC. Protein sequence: CASSSNRVPPYEQYF.

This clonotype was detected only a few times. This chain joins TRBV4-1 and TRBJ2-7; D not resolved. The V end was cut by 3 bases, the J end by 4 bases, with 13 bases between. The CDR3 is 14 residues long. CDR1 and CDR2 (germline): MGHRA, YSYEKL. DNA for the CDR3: TGCGCCAGCAGCCACGTTGGTAGCAGTTACGAGCAGTACTTC. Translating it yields CASSHVGSSYEQYF.

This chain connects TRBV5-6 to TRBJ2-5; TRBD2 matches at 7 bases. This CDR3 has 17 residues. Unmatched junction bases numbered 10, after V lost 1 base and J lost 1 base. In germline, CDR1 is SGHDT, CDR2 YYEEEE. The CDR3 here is CASSLSASGAFQETQYF. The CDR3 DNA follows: TGTGCCAGCAGCTTGTCGGCTAGCGGAGCCTTCCAAGAGACCCAGTACTTC. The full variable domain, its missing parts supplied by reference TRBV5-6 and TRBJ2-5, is DAGVTQSPTHLIKTRGQQVTLRCSPKSGHDTVSWYQQALGQGPQFIFQYYEEEERQRGNFPDRFSGHQFPNYSSELNVNALLLGDSALYLCASSLSASGAFQETQYFGPGTRLLVL.

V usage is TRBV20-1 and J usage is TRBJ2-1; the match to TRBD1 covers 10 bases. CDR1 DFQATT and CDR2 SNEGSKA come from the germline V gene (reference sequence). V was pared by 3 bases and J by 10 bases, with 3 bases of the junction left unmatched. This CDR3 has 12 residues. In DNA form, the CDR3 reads TGCAGTGCTAGGACAGGGGGCGTGGAGCAGTTCTTC. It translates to CSARTGGVEQFF.

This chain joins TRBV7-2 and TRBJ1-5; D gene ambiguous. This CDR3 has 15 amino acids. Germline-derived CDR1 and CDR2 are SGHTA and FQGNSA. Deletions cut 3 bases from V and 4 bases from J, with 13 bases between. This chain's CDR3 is CASSFWSGDNQPQHF. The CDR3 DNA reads TGTGCCAGCAGCTTTTGGTCAGGCGATAATCAGCCCCAGCATTTT.

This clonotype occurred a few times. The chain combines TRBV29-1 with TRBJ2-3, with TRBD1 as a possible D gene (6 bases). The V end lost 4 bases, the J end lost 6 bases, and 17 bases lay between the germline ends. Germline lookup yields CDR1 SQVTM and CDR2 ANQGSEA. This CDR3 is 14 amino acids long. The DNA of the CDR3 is TGCAGCGTTGGGGGGCCGAACTTGGCGGATACGCAGTATTTT. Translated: CSVGGPNLADTQYF.

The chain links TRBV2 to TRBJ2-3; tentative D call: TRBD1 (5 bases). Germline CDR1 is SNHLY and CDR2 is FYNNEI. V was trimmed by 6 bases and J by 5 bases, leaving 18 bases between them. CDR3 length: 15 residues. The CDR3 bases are TGTGCCAGCAGCAGGAAGGTGCAGGGTCGAGATACGCAGTATTTT. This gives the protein CASSRKVQGRDTQYF.

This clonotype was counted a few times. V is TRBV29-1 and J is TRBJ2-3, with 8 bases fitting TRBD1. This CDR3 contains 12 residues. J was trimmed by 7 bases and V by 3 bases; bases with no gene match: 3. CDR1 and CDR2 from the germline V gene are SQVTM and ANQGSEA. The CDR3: CSVETGANTQYF. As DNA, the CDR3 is TGCAGCGTTGAGACAGGGGCGAATACGCAGTATTTT.

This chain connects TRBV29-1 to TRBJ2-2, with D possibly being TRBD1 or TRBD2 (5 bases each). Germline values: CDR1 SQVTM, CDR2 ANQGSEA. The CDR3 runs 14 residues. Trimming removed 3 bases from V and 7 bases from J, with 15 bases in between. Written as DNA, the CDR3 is TGCAGCGTTGAGTCTGGGGACGAGGACGGGGAGCTGTTTTTT. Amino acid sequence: CSVESGDEDGELFF.

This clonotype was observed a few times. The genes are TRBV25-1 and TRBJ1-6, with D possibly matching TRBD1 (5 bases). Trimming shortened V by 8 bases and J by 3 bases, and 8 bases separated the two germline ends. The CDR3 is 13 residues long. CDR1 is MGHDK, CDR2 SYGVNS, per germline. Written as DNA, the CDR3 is TGTGCCAGCCTGGACAACTATAATTCACCCCTCCACTTT. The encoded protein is CASLDNYNSPLHF.

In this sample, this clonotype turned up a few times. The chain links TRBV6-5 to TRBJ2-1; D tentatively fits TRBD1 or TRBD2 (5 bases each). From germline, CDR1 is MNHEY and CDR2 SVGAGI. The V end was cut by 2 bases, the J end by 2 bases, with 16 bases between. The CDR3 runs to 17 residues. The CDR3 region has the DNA TGTGCCAGCAGTTACGGGATAAGGGGACGGGCCTACAATGAGCAGTTCTTC. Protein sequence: CASSYGIRGRAYNEQFF.

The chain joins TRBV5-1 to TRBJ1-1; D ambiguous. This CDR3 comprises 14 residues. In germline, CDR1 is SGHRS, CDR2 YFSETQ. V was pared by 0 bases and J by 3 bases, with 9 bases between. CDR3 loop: CASSLARGDTEAFF. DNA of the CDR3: TGCGCCAGCAGCTTGGCCCGAGGAGACACTGAAGCTTTCTTT.

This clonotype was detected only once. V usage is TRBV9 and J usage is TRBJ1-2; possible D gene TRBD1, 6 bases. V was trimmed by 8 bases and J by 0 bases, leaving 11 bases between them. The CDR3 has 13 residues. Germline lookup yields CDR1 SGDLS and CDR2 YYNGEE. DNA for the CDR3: TGTGCCAGTCGACAGGATCCTAACTATGGCTACACCTTC. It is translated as CASRQDPNYGYTF.

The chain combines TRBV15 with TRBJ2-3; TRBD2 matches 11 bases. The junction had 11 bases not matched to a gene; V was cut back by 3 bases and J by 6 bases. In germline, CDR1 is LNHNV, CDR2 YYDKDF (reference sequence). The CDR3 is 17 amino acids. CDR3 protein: CATSSGDSGRASDTQYF. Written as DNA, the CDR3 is TGTGCCACCAGCAGTGGCGATAGCGGGAGGGCGTCGGATACGCAGTATTTT.

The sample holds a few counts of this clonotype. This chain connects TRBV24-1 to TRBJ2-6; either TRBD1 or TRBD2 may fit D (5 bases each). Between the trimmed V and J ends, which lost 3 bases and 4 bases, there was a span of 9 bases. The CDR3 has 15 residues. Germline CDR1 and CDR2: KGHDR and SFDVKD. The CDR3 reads CATSDPGTGANVLTF. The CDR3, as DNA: TGTGCCACCAGTGATCCAGGGACCGGGGCCAACGTCCTGACTTTC.

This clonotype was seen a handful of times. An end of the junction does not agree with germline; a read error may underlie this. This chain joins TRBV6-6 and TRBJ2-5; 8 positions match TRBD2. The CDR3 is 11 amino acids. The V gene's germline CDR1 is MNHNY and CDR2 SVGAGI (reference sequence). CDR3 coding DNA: TGTGCCAGCTGTTACGGGAGGGAGCAGTACTTC. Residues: CASCYGREQYF.

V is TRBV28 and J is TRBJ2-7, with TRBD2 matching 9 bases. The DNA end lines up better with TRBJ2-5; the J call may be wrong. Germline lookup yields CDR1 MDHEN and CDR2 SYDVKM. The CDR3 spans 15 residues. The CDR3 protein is CASSSPGLAQETQYF. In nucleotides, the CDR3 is TGTGCCAGCAGTTCCCCCGGACTAGCGCAAGAGACCCAGTACTTC.

CDR3 in amino acids: CSARSGSSGANVLTF. DNA of the CDR3: TGCAGTGCTAGATCAGGGAGCTCTGGGGCCAACGTCCTGACTTTC. V gene TRBV20-1 combines with J gene TRBJ2-6; TRBD1 or TRBD2 may be the D gene (5 bases each). Germline loops: CDR1 DFQATT, CDR2 SNEGSKA (reference sequence). This CDR3 contains 15 residues. Trimming shortened V by 2 bases and J by 0 bases, and 8 bases separated the two germline ends.

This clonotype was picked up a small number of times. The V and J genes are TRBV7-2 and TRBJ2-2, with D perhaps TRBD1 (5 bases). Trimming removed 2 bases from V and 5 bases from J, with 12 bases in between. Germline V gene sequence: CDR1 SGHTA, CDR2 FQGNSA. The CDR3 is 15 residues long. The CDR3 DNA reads TGTGCCAGCAGCTTAAGGGGATACAGGACCGGGGAGCTGTTTTTT. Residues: CASSLRGYRTGELFF.

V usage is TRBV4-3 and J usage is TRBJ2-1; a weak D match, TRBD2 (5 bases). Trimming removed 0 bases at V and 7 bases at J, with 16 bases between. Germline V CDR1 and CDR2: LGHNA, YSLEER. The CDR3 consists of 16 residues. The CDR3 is CASSQDRGAVGNEQFF. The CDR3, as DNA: TGCGCCAGCAGCCAAGATCGGGGAGCTGTGGGGAATGAGCAGTTCTTC.